This passage covers 3 T cell receptor beta chains from one sample sequenced in a study of beta chain features in type 1 diabetes. What was sequenced were expressed TCRB transcripts, since all of the isolated RNA had been reverse transcribed. Libraries were prepared by immunoSEQ multiplex PCR; TCRdb keeps only in-frame clonotypes and omits some of them. The sample shows some 400,000 clones, roughly 16% of them seen only once. The sample consisted of naive CD4+ T cells from blood. The receptors stem from a woman aged 18-30 years in good health.

This clone was found a few times. Additional DNA sequences in this sample encode the identical CDR3. The chain joins TRBV6-5 to TRBJ2-7; D is possibly TRBD1 (5 bases). Trimming stripped 6 bases from V and 4 bases from J, with 10 bases between. Germline CDR1 MNHEY, CDR2 SVGAGI. This CDR3 comprises 12 residues. The CDR3 sequence is CASRDRGYEQYF. The DNA for the CDR3 is TGTGCCAGCAGGGATAGGGGTTACGAGCAGTACTTC.

This clone has just a few counts. V and J are TRBV9 and TRBJ2-1; 10 nucleotides line up with TRBD2. The V segment lost 0 bases and the J segment 6 bases; nucleotides outside the gene matches: 3. Per the germline V gene, CDR1 is SGDLS and CDR2 is YYNGEE. The CDR3 spans 15 residues. CDR3 sequence: CASSVVGLAPNEQFF. The CDR3 DNA follows: TGTGCCAGCAGCGTAGTGGGACTAGCGCCCAATGAGCAGTTCTTC.

The V gene is TRBV5-1, the J gene TRBJ2-5; 7 bases are shared with TRBD2. Germline V gives CDR1 SGHRS, CDR2 YFSETQ. Trimming at V came to 0 bases and at J to 5 bases, leaving 10 bases not matched to a gene. The CDR3 totals 16 residues. In nucleotides, the CDR3 is TGCGCCAGCAGCTTGGCCCCCGCGGGAGTAGGGGAGACCCAGTACTTC. This translates into CASSLAPAGVGETQYF.